What follows are 5 T cell receptor beta chains derived from one specimen sequenced in a study of CD4 and CD8 cells across lung adenocarcinoma regions. TCRdb redid the calling of the PCR reads with MiXCR, one entry per CDR3 protein. The table has 10,000 to 15,000 distinct CDR3 sequences, about half seen once; the top ten hold 25% to 35%. Specimen: CD8+ T cells from the margin of a lung tumor. Receptor source: a male donor with lung adenocarcinoma. The CD4 and CD8 labels of this study may be unreliable.

This chain joins TRBV6-1 and TRBJ2-1, with 9 bases matching TRBD2. The CDR3 totals 14 residues. J lost 13 bases, V lost 6 bases, and 13 bases had no gene match. Germline loops: CDR1 MNHNS, CDR2 SASEGT. The CDR3 is CASRAGGPKETQFF. The CDR3 region has the DNA TGTGCCAGCAGGGCGGGAGGGCCTAAAGAGACCCAGTTCTTC.

The rearrangement uses TRBV6-1 and TRBJ2-3; D tentatively fits TRBD1 or TRBD2 (7 bases each). The end of the DNA is better explained by TRBJ2-5, so the J call may be wrong. The CDR3 has 16 residues. CDR1 is MNHNS, CDR2 SASEGT, per germline. The CDR3 DNA reads TGTGCCAGCATTGGACTAGGGGGCCGCGACCCAGATACCCAGTACTTC. It is translated as CASIGLGGRDPDTQYF.

This clonotype showed up just once. The CDR3 here is CATSDLHRQGEDTQYF. CDR3 DNA sequence: TGTGCCACCAGTGATTTGCATAGGCAGGGTGAAGATACGCAGTATTTT. The V gene is TRBV24-1, the J gene TRBJ2-3; D may be TRBD1 (5 bases). This CDR3 is built from 16 residues. Per germline, CDR1 KGHDR and CDR2 SFDVKD. Trimming removed 0 bases at V and 5 bases at J, with 14 bases between.

This clonotype is categorized as medium-sized. The chain couples TRBV6-6 to TRBJ2-3, with D perhaps matching TRBD1 (5 bases). This CDR3 spans 14 amino acids. CDR1 and CDR2 from the germline V gene are MNHNY and SVGAGI (reference sequence). The V end was cut by 5 bases, the J end by 1 base, with 10 bases between. The CDR3 is CASSPSTGTDTQYF. CDR3 in DNA: TGTGCCAGCAGTCCCTCGACAGGCACAGATACGCAGTATTTT.

This clonotype has ten or more counts. This sequence joins TRBV10-1 and TRBJ2-5; 7 bases are a match to TRBD2. CDR1 and CDR2 from the germline V gene are WNHNN and SYGVQD (reference sequence). V trimming: 2 bases; J trimming: 3 bases; junction bases outside the gene matches: 3. This CDR3 contains 14 residues. CDR3 amino acids: CASSERLAEETQYF. The CDR3 DNA is TGCGCCAGCAGTGAGCGTCTAGCGGAAGAGACCCAGTACTTC.